This is a list of T cell receptor beta chains from one sample in a study of shared clonotypes between healthy human individuals. The data were produced by immunoSEQ multiplex PCR, yet TCRdb's version contains in-frame clones alone and is incomplete. The data contain 550,000 to 600,000 clones, 95% to 98% of them singletons. Sequenced sample: naive CD8+ T cells sorted from blood. The receptor set was obtained from a man aged 30 to 39 in good health. Both conserved end residues are part of each CDR3. D genes are given only for firm matches. Size is stated for part of the rows, as once, few or many counts, or as a class when the clone is expanded.

size	V	D	J	CDR3	DNA
NA	TRBV7-8	NA	TRBJ1-2	CASSLEAHRTPFNYGYTF	TGTGCCAGCAGCTTAGAGGCACACCGGACGCCATTTAACTATGGCTACACCTTC
once	TRBV27	TRBD2	TRBJ2-2	CASSSGLDIGELFF	TGTGCCAGCAGCTCGGGACTAGATATCGGGGAGCTGTTTTTT
NA	TRBV30	NA	TRBJ2-7	CAWTGAYEQYF	TGTGCCTGGACAGGGGCCTACGAGCAGTACTTC
NA	TRBV10-3	NA	TRBJ2-6	CAISVESGANVLTF	TGTGCCATCAGTGTCGAGTCTGGGGCCAACGTCCTGACTTTC
NA	TRBV4-3	TRBD1	TRBJ1-4	CASSLDRGTNEKLFF	TGCGCCAGCAGCCTCGACAGGGGAACTAATGAAAAACTGTTTTTT
NA	TRBV28	NA	TRBJ2-5	CASSLGQVGETQYF	TGTGCCAGCAGTTTAGGGCAGGTCGGAGAGACCCAGTACTTC
NA	TRBV14	NA	TRBJ2-1	CASSPTSLGYNEQFF	TGTGCCAGCAGCCCTACTAGCCTGGGCTACAATGAGCAGTTCTTC
NA	TRBV28	NA	TRBJ2-7	CATHPPGNLYEQYF	TGTGCCACCCACCCTCCAGGGAACCTCTACGAGCAGTACTTC
NA	TRBV9	NA	TRBJ2-7	CASSAEDEQYF	TGTGCCAGCAGCGCTGAGGACGAGCAGTACTTC
NA	TRBV6-6	NA	TRBJ2-7	CASTWVLGAEEQYF	TGTGCCAGCACTTGGGTGTTGGGAGCGGAAGAGCAGTACTTC
once	TRBV7-9	NA	TRBJ2-2	CASSASASAGELFF	TGTGCCAGCAGCGCATCCGCGAGCGCCGGGGAGCTGTTTTTT
NA	TRBV27	NA	TRBJ2-7	CASSFGGNYEQYF	TGTGCCAGCAGTTTCGGGGGTAACTACGAGCAGTACTTC
NA	TRBV29-1	NA	TRBJ2-1	CSVDGTRVSSYNEQFF	TGCAGCGTTGATGGAACGAGGGTTAGCTCCTACAATGAGCAGTTCTTC
NA	TRBV6-5	NA	TRBJ1-1	CASCPRQGGFTEAFF	TGTGCCAGCTGCCCCCGGCAGGGAGGTTTCACTGAAGCTTTCTTT
NA	TRBV7-3	TRBD2	TRBJ2-1	CASRPPPGLAGGNEQFF	TGTGCCAGCAGGCCACCGCCGGGACTAGCGGGAGGAAATGAGCAGTTCTTC
NA	TRBV2	NA	TRBJ2-6	CASSEYTSGANVLTF	TGTGCCAGCAGTGAATATACCTCTGGGGCCAACGTCCTGACTTTC
NA	TRBV6-4	TRBD2	TRBJ2-7	CASSDYGSSGSPYEQYF	TGTGCCAGCAGTGACTATGGCTCTAGCGGGAGCCCCTACGAGCAGTACTTC
NA	TRBV7-9	NA	TRBJ1-1	CASSENAGTGNTEAFF	TGTGCCAGCAGTGAGAATGCAGGGACGGGGAACACTGAAGCTTTCTTT
NA	TRBV13	TRBD2	TRBJ2-1	CAISKREPYNEQFF	TGTGCCATCTCCAAGCGGGAGCCCTACAATGAGCAGTTCTTC
NA	TRBV6-5	NA	TRBJ2-2	CASSYGIVTGELFF	TGTGCCAGCAGTTACGGGATAGTCACCGGGGAGCTGTTTTTT